Listed below are T cell receptor beta chains from one sample, sequenced in a study of T cell changes during pregnancy in multiple sclerosis. The data were produced by immunoSEQ multiplex PCR, yet TCRdb's version contains in-frame clones alone and is incomplete. The profile shows 55,000 to 70,000 clones, under 95% of them singletons. The starting material was peripheral blood, obtained in the second trimester of pregnancy. The receptors derive from a female donor in good health, enrolled as a control in a pregnancy study. The CDR3 runs from the conserved cysteine through the conserved F or W. D genes are given only for firm matches. Size values are once, few and many counts, or a class for expanded clones, and some rows have none.

CDR3 DNA	CDR3 protein	V gene	J gene	clone size	D gene
TGTGCCAGCAGACGGACAGGGGGGTATGGCTACACCTTC	CASRRTGGYGYTF	TRBV11-2	TRBJ1-2	NA	TRBD1
TGTGCCAGCAGCCCACAGATACTAGCGGGAGGGCCAGATACGCAGTATTTT	CASSPQILAGGPDTQYF	TRBV7-9	TRBJ2-3	NA	TRBD2
TGCAGCGTTGGATCCGGGACAGGACCCTCCTACGAGCAGTACTTC	CSVGSGTGPSYEQYF	TRBV29-1	TRBJ2-7	few	TRBD1
TGTGCCAGCAGCTTAGTTGGACATAGCACTGAAGCTTTCTTT	CASSLVGHSTEAFF	TRBV7-2	TRBJ1-1	NA	NA
TGTGCCAGTAGTATAGAGGGACTCTCTAATGAAAAACTGTTTTTT	CASSIEGLSNEKLFF	TRBV19	TRBJ1-4	NA	NA
TGTGCCAGCACCGCCGCCGGGGTCCGGGAAAAACTGTTTTTT	CASTAAGVREKLFF	TRBV28	TRBJ1-4	NA	NA
TGTGCCAGCAGCTCTAACGGGGGGCTGGGATATGGCTACACCTTC	CASSSNGGLGYGYTF	TRBV7-3	TRBJ1-2	NA	NA
TGTGCCAGCAGCGTAGTGCCCTCCGGGGGCACTGAAGCTTTCTTT	CASSVVPSGGTEAFF	TRBV9	TRBJ1-1	NA	NA
TGTGCCAGCAGTGACTCGACAGCTAATTCACCCCTCCACTTT	CASSDSTANSPLHF	TRBV6-4	TRBJ1-6	once	NA
TGTGCCAGCAGCACCGGACAGGGGAATGAGCAGTTCTTC	CASSTGQGNEQFF	TRBV11-3	TRBJ2-1	once	TRBD1
TGTGCCAGCAGTGAGTTAGGACTAGCGGGTTACAATGAGCAGTTCTTC	CASSELGLAGYNEQFF	TRBV6-1	TRBJ2-1	NA	TRBD2
TGTGCCAGCAGCTTACGGGGGGAGGGCTCCAATGAGCAGTTCTTC	CASSLRGEGSNEQFF	TRBV11-3	TRBJ2-1	NA	TRBD2
TGTGCCAGCAGCTTGGGGGGACAGGGCACAGATACGCAGTATTTT	CASSLGGQGTDTQYF	TRBV5-4	TRBJ2-3	NA	TRBD1
TGTGCCAGCAGCCTCCTCCGACAGGGGTTCATGAACACTGAAGCTTTCTTT	CASSLLRQGFMNTEAFF	TRBV11-3	TRBJ1-1	NA	TRBD1
TGTGCCAGCAGCTCGACAGGGATGGCCACTGAAGCTTTCTTT	CASSSTGMATEAFF	TRBV11-3	TRBJ1-1	NA	TRBD1
TGTGCCAGCAGTGAATGGGGTGCCGGAGGTGGAAACACCATATATTTT	CASSEWGAGGGNTIYF	TRBV6-1	TRBJ1-3	NA	NA
TGTGCCAGCAAGGGTGGCCGCGGGAGCTACGAGCAGTACTTC	CASKGGRGSYEQYF	TRBV6-5	TRBJ2-7	once	TRBD2
TGTGCCAGTAGATACTCCGGGACTGTCTTTTTT	CASRYSGTVFF	TRBV19	TRBJ1-4	NA	NA
TGTGCCAGCAGCTTAGCCGGTGAAGCTTTCTTT	CASSLAGEAFF	TRBV7-9	TRBJ1-1	few	NA
TGTGCCAGCAGTGGGATGATGGGGCATGGCTACACCTTC	CASSGMMGHGYTF	TRBV2	TRBJ1-2	NA	NA
TGTGCCAGCACCCTAAAGGACGGGGGCACTGAAGCTTTCTTT	CASTLKDGGTEAFF	TRBV7-9	TRBJ1-1	NA	NA
TGTGCCAGCAGCCAAAGGGGGGGTTTCAATGAGCAGTTCTTC	CASSQRGGFNEQFF	TRBV11-3	TRBJ2-1	NA	NA
TGTGCCTGGAACCCACAATCAGTCACTGAAGCTTTCTTT	CAWNPQSVTEAFF	TRBV30	TRBJ1-1	few	NA
TGTGCCAGCACCGGGAGCGTCGGCACCGGGGAGCTGTTTTTT	CASTGSVGTGELFF	TRBV7-9	TRBJ2-2	NA	NA
TGTGCCAGCAGCAGACAGGGAAATGAGCAGTTCTTC	CASSRQGNEQFF	TRBV6-1	TRBJ2-1	NA	TRBD1
TGTGCCAGCAGTTCACAGGGACAGGGGGCGATTCGTAATCAGGCTTTCTTT	CASSSQGQGAIRNQAFF	TRBV27	TRBJ1-1	NA	TRBD1
TGTGCCAGCAGGCCCACAGGGGACGGAGCCAAAAACATTCAGTACTTC	CASRPTGDGAKNIQYF	TRBV28	TRBJ2-4	NA	TRBD1
TGTGCCTGGAGTGAAACAGGGCTCTCCTACGAGCAGTACTTC	CAWSETGLSYEQYF	TRBV30	TRBJ2-7	NA	NA
TGTGCCAGCAGTCCTCGACAGGGATGGAATGGCTACACCTTC	CASSPRQGWNGYTF	TRBV2	TRBJ1-2	NA	TRBD1
TGTGCCAGCAGCCCCCGAGAGGGCTGGGGCACTGAAGCTTTCTTT	CASSPREGWGTEAFF	TRBV13	TRBJ1-1	NA	NA
TGTGCCAGCAGTGTACCCCCGGTGGATGAGCAGTTCTTC	CASSVPPVDEQFF	TRBV25-1	TRBJ2-1	NA	NA
TGCGCCAGCAGCCCCCGCCGGACTCGAGAGACCCAGTACTTC	CASSPRRTRETQYF	TRBV4-1	TRBJ2-5	once	NA
TGTGCCAGCAGCGTAATGGACTCAAACCTGGCCAAAAACATTCAGTACTTC	CASSVMDSNLAKNIQYF	TRBV9	TRBJ2-4	NA	NA
TGTGCCAGCAGTCAAACCGGACAACCGTCCTACAATGAGCAGTTCTTC	CASSQTGQPSYNEQFF	TRBV25-1	TRBJ2-1	NA	NA
TGTGCCAGCAATGGACAGAACAATCAGCCCCAGCATTTT	CASNGQNNQPQHF	TRBV28	TRBJ1-5	NA	NA
TGTGCCTGGAGTGTAGAACTAGCGGACAATGAGCAGTTCTTC	CAWSVELADNEQFF	TRBV30	TRBJ2-1	NA	TRBD2
TGTGCCAGCAGTGCCGGGACTAGCGGCACCGGGGAGCTGTTTTTT	CASSAGTSGTGELFF	TRBV2	TRBJ2-2	NA	TRBD2
TGTGCCAGCTCACCTCAAACCTACGAGCAGTACTTC	CASSPQTYEQYF	TRBV18	TRBJ2-7	once	NA
TGTGCCAGCAGCTTGGTTTCTAGCGGGAAGGGGGAGCAGTACTTC	CASSLVSSGKGEQYF	TRBV5-4	TRBJ2-7	NA	TRBD2
TGTGCCAGCAGCTTGGGGGGAGATAACACTGAAGCTTTCTTT	CASSLGGDNTEAFF	TRBV5-4	TRBJ1-1	NA	NA
TGCGCCAGCAGCCAAGGAGGGACTTGGGGGAGGGCCCAAGGGAATGAGCAGTTCTTC	CASSQGGTWGRAQGNEQFF	TRBV4-3	TRBJ2-1	NA	TRBD2
TGCGCCAGCAGCATGCAGGGGGGTCAAGACACTGAAGCTTTCTTT	CASSMQGGQDTEAFF	TRBV5-1	TRBJ1-1	NA	TRBD1
TGTGCCAGCAGCTTAGGGGCAGGAAGAGAAAAACTGTTTTTT	CASSLGAGREKLFF	TRBV7-2	TRBJ1-4	NA	NA
TGTGCCAGCTCACCGGTTGCAGGGCTGCAAGAGACCCAGTACTTC	CASSPVAGLQETQYF	TRBV18	TRBJ2-5	once	NA
TGTGCCAGCAGTGAATCAGGGGTGGGAAAGACCCAGTACTTC	CASSESGVGKTQYF	TRBV25-1	TRBJ2-5	NA	NA
TGTGCCAGCAGCGCCCGGACAGTGAACACTGAAGCTTTCTTT	CASSARTVNTEAFF	TRBV5-4	TRBJ1-1	few	NA